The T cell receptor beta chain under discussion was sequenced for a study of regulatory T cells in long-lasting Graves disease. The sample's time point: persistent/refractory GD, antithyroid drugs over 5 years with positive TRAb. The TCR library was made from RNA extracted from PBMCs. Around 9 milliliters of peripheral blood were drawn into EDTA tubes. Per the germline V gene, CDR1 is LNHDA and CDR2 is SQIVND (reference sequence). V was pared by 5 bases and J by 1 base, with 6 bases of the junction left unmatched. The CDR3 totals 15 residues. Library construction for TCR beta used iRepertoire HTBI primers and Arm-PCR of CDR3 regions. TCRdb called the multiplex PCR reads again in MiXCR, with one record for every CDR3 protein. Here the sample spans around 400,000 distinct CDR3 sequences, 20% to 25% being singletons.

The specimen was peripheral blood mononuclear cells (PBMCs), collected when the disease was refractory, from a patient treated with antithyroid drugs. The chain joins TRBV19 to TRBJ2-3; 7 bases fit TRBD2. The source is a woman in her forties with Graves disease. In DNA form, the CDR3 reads TGTGCCAGTAGTGCGAGCAGCGGGGGCACAGATACGCAGTATTTT. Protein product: CASSASSGGTDTQYF.